What follows are 28 T cell receptor beta chains derived from one specimen sequenced in a study of type 1 and type 2 diabetes patients. Genomic DNA was the PCR template. A primer set of 30 forward and 13 reverse primers amplified the CDR3. Using its own MiXCR run on the multiplex PCR reads, TCRdb lists one record per CDR3 protein. The profile shows more than 250,000 distinct CDR3 sequences, over 45% of them singletons. What was sequenced was peripheral blood mononuclear cells (PBMCs). The receptors shown here come from a man younger than 30 with type 2 diabetes.

The gene calls are TRBV24-1 and TRBJ2-1, with 7 bases that match TRBD1. The CDR3 covers 13 residues. V trimming: 5 bases; J trimming: 3 bases; junction bases outside the gene matches: 0. Germline V lookup: CDR1 KGHDR, CDR2 SFDVKD. The CDR3 region is CATSGQGYNEQFF. The CDR3 coding sequence is TGTGCCACCAGTGGACAGGGCTACAATGAGCAGTTCTTC.

The CDR3 here is CASSRASGRQETQYF. Written as DNA, the CDR3 is TGTGCCAGCTCACGGGCTAGCGGGAGACAAGAGACCCAGTACTTC. The V gene is TRBV18, the J gene TRBJ2-5; 10 bases are a match to TRBD2. The CDR3 sequence is 15 residues long. The trim removed 4 bases at V and 2 bases at J, leaving 4 bases unmatched. Looked up from germline, CDR1 is KGHSH and CDR2 is LQKENI.

The V call is TRBV6-4, the J call TRBJ2-1; no clear D gene. The CDR3 runs 13 residues. Germline CDR1 MRHNA, CDR2 SNTAGT. V gave up 6 bases and J gave up 9 bases, with 15 bases separating them. The CDR3 loop reads CASSQTPWGEQFF. CDR3 coding DNA: TGTGCCAGCAGCCAGACACCCTGGGGTGAGCAGTTCTTC.

The V and J genes are TRBV7-2 and TRBJ2-1; 8 bases map to TRBD2. Germline-derived CDR1 and CDR2 are SGHTA and FQGNSA. Trimming cost V 5 bases and J 2 bases; bases outside gene matches: 11. The CDR3 has 17 amino acids. The CDR3 bases are TGTGCCAGCAGCCAATCAACCGGGACTAGTGCCTACAATGAGCAGTTCTTC. This translates into CASSQSTGTSAYNEQFF.

The V call is TRBV20-1, the J call TRBJ1-1; D ambiguous. Germline V gene lookup returns CDR1 DFQATT and CDR2 SNEGSKA (reference sequence). Trimming took off 6 bases at V and 1 base at J, with 24 bases between the two ends. This CDR3 has 17 amino acids. For the CDR3, the DNA is TGCAGTGCACTATTTGGCGGTGACCTCTCGAGGAACACTGAAGCTTTCTTT. Translating gives CSALFGGDLSRNTEAFF.

The genes are TRBV7-8 and TRBJ1-2; 7 nucleotides line up with TRBD1. V shed 0 bases and J 8 bases; nucleotides not matched to a gene: 6. CDR3 length: 14 amino acids. Germline V gene lookup returns CDR1 SGHVS and CDR2 FQNEAQ. CDR3 protein: CASSLAPTGSGYTF. The CDR3 region has the DNA TGTGCCAGCAGCTTAGCCCCGACAGGGTCCGGCTACACCTTC.

This chain links TRBV4-3 with TRBJ1-1, with 8 nucleotides matching TRBD1. The V segment lost 3 bases and the J segment 0 bases; nucleotides outside the gene matches: 3. This CDR3 has 15 amino acids. Germline values: CDR1 LGHNA, CDR2 YSLEER. Written as DNA, the CDR3 is TGCGCCAGCAGCCATAGACAGGGGATGAACACTGAAGCTTTCTTT. Protein: CASSHRQGMNTEAFF.

In this sample, this clonotype turned up a few times. Here the CDR3 DNA reads TGTGCCAGCGTTGAACAGGGTTATAGCAATCAGCCCCAGCATTTT. This gives the protein CASVEQGYSNQPQHF. The rearrangement uses TRBV19 and TRBJ1-5; D is perhaps TRBD1 (6 bases). The CDR3 consists of 15 residues. Germline CDR1 reads LNHDA; CDR2 reads SQIVND (reference sequence). The germline V and J ends were trimmed by 9 bases and 0 bases, with 15 bases remaining between them.

The chain links TRBV7-9 to TRBJ2-6; D not certain. The CDR3 is 17 amino acids. Trimming took 5 bases from V and 0 from J, leaving 14 bases between them. Germline values: CDR1 SEHNR, CDR2 FQNEAQ (reference sequence). The CDR3: CASSPQASLSGANVLTF. The CDR3 nucleotides are TGTGCCAGCAGCCCACAAGCCAGCCTCTCTGGGGCCAACGTCCTGACTTTC.

This clonotype showed up just a few times. CDR3 sequence: CSVEVGGMATEAFF. The CDR3 nucleotides are TGCAGCGTTGAAGTGGGTGGTATGGCCACTGAAGCTTTCTTT. The genes are TRBV29-1 and TRBJ1-1, with D unclear. The CDR3 contains 14 residues. V was clipped by 1 base and J by 4 bases, with 13 bases between them. The germline gives CDR1 SQVTM, CDR2 ANQGSEA. The complete variable domain, with remaining parts taken from reference TRBV29-1 and TRBJ1-1, reads SAVISQKPSRDICQRGTSLTIQCQVDSQVTMMFWYRQQPGQSLTLIATANQGSEATYESGFVIDKFPISRPNLTFSTLTVSNMSPEDSSIYLCSVEVGGMATEAFFGQGTRLTVV.

V and J are TRBV27 and TRBJ1-1; tentatively, D is TRBD1 (5 bases). There are 16 residues in the CDR3. Germline V gives CDR1 MNHEY, CDR2 SMNVEV (reference sequence). The V end lost 6 bases, the J end lost 1 base, and 18 bases lay between the germline ends. The chain's CDR3 is CASRASGGAGNTEAFF. DNA for the CDR3: TGTGCCAGCAGAGCCTCTGGCGGGGCCGGGAACACTGAAGCTTTCTTT.

Many counts were recorded for this clonotype. The V and J genes are TRBV29-1 and TRBJ1-1; D remains ambiguous. Germline V CDR1 and CDR2: SQVTM, ANQGSEA. The CDR3 covers 10 residues. The DNA for the CDR3 is TGCACCGTCCAATTCACTGAAGCTTTCTTT. Its protein product is CTVQFTEAFF.

The J gene is TRBJ1-5, the V gene TRBV12-3 or TRBV12-4; the match to TRBD1 covers 10 bases. V gave up 6 bases and J gave up 5 bases; unmatched junction bases: 7. The CDR3 runs to 15 residues. CDR3 sequence (DNA): TGTGCCAGCAGCCCGGGACAGGGGCCCTATCAGCCCCAGCATTTT. Its translation is CASSPGQGPYQPQHF.

Turning to this clonotype: The junction departs from germline at one end; a sequencing error may be responsible. The chain uses TRBV13 and TRBJ2-7, with unresolved D. The germline V gene has CDR1 PRHDT and CDR2 FYEKMQ (reference sequence). This CDR3 comprises 14 residues. The CDR3, as DNA: TGCGCCAGCAGCTTGACGCTGGTAACCTACGAGCAGTACTTC. Residues: CASSLTLVTYEQYF. Filled out from reference TRBV13 and TRBJ2-7, the complete variable domain reads AAGVIQSPRHLIKEKRETATLKCYPIPRHDTVYWYQQGPGQDPQFLISFYEKMQSDKGSIPDRFSAQQFSDYHSELNMSSLELGDSALYFCASSLTLVTYEQYFGPGTRLTVT.

Turning to this clonotype: One junction end disagrees with the germline gene, perhaps due to a read error. The rearrangement links TRBV18 to TRBJ1-4; D ambiguous. This CDR3 comprises 12 residues. Germline lookup yields CDR1 KGHSH and CDR2 LQKENI. The CDR3, as DNA: TGTGCCAGCTCACGAGCTAATGAAAAACTGTTTTTC. This translates into CASSRANEKLFF.

This clonotype was detected only a few times. The chain joins TRBV12-3 or TRBV12-4 to TRBJ2-7, with D perhaps matching TRBD1 (6 bases). V lost 5 bases, J lost 0 bases, and 14 bases lay in between. The CDR3 is 15 amino acids. The DNA for the CDR3 is TGTGCCAGCAGTACTCCGGGACAAACCTCCTACGAGCAGTACTTC. Translation: CASSTPGQTSYEQYF.

The chain links TRBV9 to TRBJ1-2; D gene ambiguous. The CDR3 length is 14 residues. V shed 3 bases and J shed 5 bases, with 14 bases lying between them. Looked up from germline, CDR1 is SGDLS and CDR2 is YYNGEE. CDR3 region: CASSAGWTHYGYTF. The DNA for the CDR3 is TGTGCCAGCAGCGCCGGGTGGACCCATTATGGCTACACCTTC.

The chain couples TRBV24-1 to TRBJ2-5; TRBD1 matches 9 bases. Germline V gene data show CDR1 as KGHDR and CDR2 as SFDVKD. With V trimmed by 4 bases and J by 0 bases, 5 bases remained unmatched. The CDR3 is 16 amino acids. In DNA form, the CDR3 reads TGTGCCACCAGTGAGCCTGGGACAGGGAACCAAGAGACCCAGTACTTC. Protein sequence: CATSEPGTGNQETQYF.

The chain has TRBV19 and TRBJ1-2, with a tentative D call TRBD1 (6 bases). V was clipped by 11 bases and J by 12 bases, with 19 bases between them. CDR1 LNHDA and CDR2 SQIVND come from the germline V gene (reference sequence). This CDR3 region has 11 residues. CDR3 residues: CACGGQGQHTF. CDR3 DNA: TGTGCCTGCGGCGGGCAGGGGCAACACACCTTC.

This rearrangement joins TRBV5-5 to TRBJ1-6; D gene unclear. The CDR3 consists of 17 residues. Germline V CDR1 and CDR2: SGHKS, YYEKEE (reference sequence). V was pared by 1 base and J by 3 bases, with 14 bases between. The CDR3 nucleotides read TGTGCCAGCAGCTTGTCACAGTCTTGGTACTATAATTCACCCCTCCACTTT. It encodes CASSLSQSWYYNSPLHF. Full variable domain (rest looked up from reference TRBV5-5 and TRBJ1-6): DAGVTQSPTHLIKTRGQQVTLRCSPISGHKSVSWYQQVLGQGPQFIFQYYEKEERGRGNFPDRFSARQFPNYSSELNVNALLLGDSALYLCASSLSQSWYYNSPLHFGNGTRLTVT.

The chain links TRBV7-8 to TRBJ2-5; TRBD2 matches at 7 bases. CDR1 and CDR2 from the germline V gene are SGHVS and FQNEAQ. The CDR3 contains 17 residues. The V gene end was trimmed by 3 bases and the J gene end by 2 bases; junction bases not matched to a gene: 12. CDR3 DNA: TGTGCCAGCAGCTTCGGGGGAGGGCGGGGGACTCAAGAGACCCAGTACTTC. This encodes CASSFGGGRGTQETQYF. The whole variable domain, remainder taken from reference TRBV7-8 and TRBJ2-5, is GAGVSQSPRYKVAKRGQDVALRCDPISGHVSLFWYQQALGQGPEFLTYFQNEAQLDKSGLPSDRFFAERPEGSVSTLKIQRTQQEDSAVYLCASSFGGGRGTQETQYFGPGTRLLVL.

A few counts support this clonotype. J is TRBJ1-1 and V is TRBV6-5; no clear D. Germline lookup yields CDR1 MNHEY and CDR2 SVGAGI. CDR3 length: 15 residues. Trimming stripped 2 bases from V and 0 bases from J, with 10 bases between. CDR3 in DNA: TGTGCCAGCAGTTACGAGGCCCGAATGAACACTGAAGCTTTCTTT. Encoded protein: CASSYEARMNTEAFF.

V usage is TRBV5-1 and J usage is TRBJ1-1; no firm D call. V dropped 0 bases and J dropped 8 bases, with 11 bases sitting between them. CDR3 size: 13 residues. Germline lookup yields CDR1 SGHRS and CDR2 YFSETQ. CDR3 DNA: TGCGCCAGCAGCTTGGCCACGTACGGGGAAGCTTTCTTT. It specifies CASSLATYGEAFF.

V usage is TRBV5-5 and J usage is TRBJ2-3; D is perhaps TRBD2 (6 bases). Germline values: CDR1 SGHKS, CDR2 YYEKEE (reference sequence). V lost 5 bases to trimming and J lost 7 bases, with 20 bases between them. This CDR3 is 15 amino acids long. Written as DNA, the CDR3 is TGTGCCAGCAGTCCCCGGGACTGGGGCGTCTATACGCAGTATTTT. Translation: CASSPRDWGVYTQYF.

CDR3 DNA sequence: TGTGCCAGCAGTTCCGGACAGGGCCTTAATTCACCCCTCCACTTT. Amino acid sequence: CASSSGQGLNSPLHF. The gene calls are TRBV6-5 and TRBJ1-6; TRBD1 matches 8 bases. Germline lookup yields CDR1 MNHEY and CDR2 SVGAGI. V lost 4 bases, J lost 6 bases, and 5 bases stayed unmatched. This CDR3 comprises 15 residues.

This clonotype has only a few counts. One end of the junction fails to match germline, which may point to a read error. The chain carries TRBV15 and TRBJ2-1; D perhaps matches TRBD2 (5 bases). In germline, CDR1 is LNHNV, CDR2 YYDKDF (reference sequence). The CDR3 is 13 amino acids. CDR3 residues: CATSRGGYSEQFF. The CDR3 DNA reads TGTGCCACCAGCAGAGGAGGGTACAGTGAGCAGTTCTTC.

The chain carries TRBV6-5 and TRBJ2-1; TRBD2 agrees at 13 bases. The CDR3 spans 16 residues. Trimming at V came to 2 bases and at J to 6 bases, leaving 4 bases not matched to a gene. The germline gives CDR1 MNHEY, CDR2 SVGAGI. This CDR3 reads CASSYGLAGVGNEQFF. The CDR3 DNA is TGTGCCAGCAGTTACGGACTAGCGGGGGTAGGCAATGAGCAGTTCTTC.

The V and J genes are TRBV30 and TRBJ2-7; possibly TRBD2 for D (6 bases). Germline assignment: CDR1 GTSNPN and CDR2 SVGIG (reference sequence). The CDR3 covers 16 residues. V dropped 3 bases and J dropped 0 bases, with 18 bases sitting between them. CDR3 nucleotide sequence: TGTGCCTGGAGCGGAACACGGGGACTTAGCTCCTACGAGCAGTACTTC. Translation gives CAWSGTRGLSSYEQYF.